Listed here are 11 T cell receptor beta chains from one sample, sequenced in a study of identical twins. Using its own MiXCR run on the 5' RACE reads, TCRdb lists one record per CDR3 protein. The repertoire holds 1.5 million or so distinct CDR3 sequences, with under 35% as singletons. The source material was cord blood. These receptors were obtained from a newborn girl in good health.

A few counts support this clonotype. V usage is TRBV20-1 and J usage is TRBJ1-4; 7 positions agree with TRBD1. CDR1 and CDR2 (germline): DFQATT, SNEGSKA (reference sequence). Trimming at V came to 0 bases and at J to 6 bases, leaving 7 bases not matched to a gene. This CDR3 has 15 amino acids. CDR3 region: CSARDRWTGYEKLFF. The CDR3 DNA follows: TGCAGTGCTAGAGATCGGTGGACAGGTTATGAAAAACTGTTTTTT.

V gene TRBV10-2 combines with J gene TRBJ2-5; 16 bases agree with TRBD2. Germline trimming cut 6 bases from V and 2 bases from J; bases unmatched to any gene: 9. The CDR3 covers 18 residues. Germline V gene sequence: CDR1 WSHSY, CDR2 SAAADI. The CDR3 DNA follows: TGCGCCAGCAGAGCCCTTCCGGGACTAGCGGGGGGGCAAGAGACCCAGTACTTC. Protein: CASRALPGLAGGQETQYF.

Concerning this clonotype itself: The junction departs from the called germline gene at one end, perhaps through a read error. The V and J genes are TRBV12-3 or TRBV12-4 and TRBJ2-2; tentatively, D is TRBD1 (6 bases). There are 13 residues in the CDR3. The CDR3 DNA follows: TGTGCCAGCAGTCCACAGGGCACCAGGGAGCTGTTTTTT. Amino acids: CASSPQGTRELFF.

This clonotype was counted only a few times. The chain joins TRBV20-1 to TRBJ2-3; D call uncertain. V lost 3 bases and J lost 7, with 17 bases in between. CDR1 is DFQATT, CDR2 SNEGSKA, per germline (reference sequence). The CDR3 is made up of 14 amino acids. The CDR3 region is CSASRGEIMNTQYF. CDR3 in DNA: TGCAGTGCTAGCCGTGGCGAGATAATGAATACGCAGTATTTT.

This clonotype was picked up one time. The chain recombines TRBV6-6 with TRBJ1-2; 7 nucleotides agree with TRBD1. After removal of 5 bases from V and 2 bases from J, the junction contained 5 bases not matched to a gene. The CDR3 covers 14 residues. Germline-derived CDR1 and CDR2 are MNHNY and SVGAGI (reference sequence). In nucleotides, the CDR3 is TGTGCCAGCAGTCGCCCGGACAGGAACTATGGCTACACCTTC. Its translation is CASSRPDRNYGYTF.

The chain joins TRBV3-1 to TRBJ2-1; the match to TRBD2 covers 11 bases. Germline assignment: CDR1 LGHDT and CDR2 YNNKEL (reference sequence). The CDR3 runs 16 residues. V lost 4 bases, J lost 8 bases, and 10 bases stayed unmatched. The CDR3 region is CASSLIAGGRCDEQFF. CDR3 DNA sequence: TGTGCCAGCAGCCTGATAGCGGGGGGGCGATGCGATGAGCAGTTCTTC.

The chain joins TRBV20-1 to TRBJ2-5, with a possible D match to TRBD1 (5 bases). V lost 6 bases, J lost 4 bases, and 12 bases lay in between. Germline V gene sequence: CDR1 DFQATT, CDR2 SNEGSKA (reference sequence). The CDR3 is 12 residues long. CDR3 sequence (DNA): TGCAGTGCCAGGGCCTTCCGAGAGACCCAGTACTTC. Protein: CSARAFRETQYF.

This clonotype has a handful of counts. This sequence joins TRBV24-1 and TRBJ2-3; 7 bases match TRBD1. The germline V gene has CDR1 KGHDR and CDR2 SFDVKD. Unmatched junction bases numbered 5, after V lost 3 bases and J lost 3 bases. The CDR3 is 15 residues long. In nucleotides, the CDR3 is TGTGCCACCAGTGATGACAGGGTGAGAACAGATACGCAGTATTTT. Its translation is CATSDDRVRTDTQYF.

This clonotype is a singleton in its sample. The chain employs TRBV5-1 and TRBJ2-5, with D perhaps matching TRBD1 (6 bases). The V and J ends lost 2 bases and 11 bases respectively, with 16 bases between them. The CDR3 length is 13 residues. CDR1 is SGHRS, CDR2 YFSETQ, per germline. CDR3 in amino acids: CASSFSDSNEQYF. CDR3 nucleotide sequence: TGCGCCAGCAGCTTTTCGGACAGCAATGAGCAGTACTTC.

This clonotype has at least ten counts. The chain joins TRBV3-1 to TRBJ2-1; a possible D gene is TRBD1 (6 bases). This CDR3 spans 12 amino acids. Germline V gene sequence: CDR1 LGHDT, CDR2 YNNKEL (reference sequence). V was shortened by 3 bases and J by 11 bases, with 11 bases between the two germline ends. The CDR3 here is CASSHPGVKQFF. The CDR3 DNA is TGTGCCAGCAGCCATCCAGGGGTAAAGCAGTTCTTC.

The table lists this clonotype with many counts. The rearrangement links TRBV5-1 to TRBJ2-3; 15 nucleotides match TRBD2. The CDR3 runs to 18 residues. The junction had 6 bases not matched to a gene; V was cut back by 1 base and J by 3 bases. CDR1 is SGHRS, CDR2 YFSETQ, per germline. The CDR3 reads CASSLPGLAGGYTDTQYF. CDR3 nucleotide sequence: TGCGCCAGCAGCTTGCCGGGACTAGCGGGGGGATATACAGATACGCAGTATTTT. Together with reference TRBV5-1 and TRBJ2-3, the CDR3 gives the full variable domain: KAGVTQTPRYLIKTRGQQVTLSCSPISGHRSVSWYQQTPGQGLQFLFEYFSETQRNKGNFPGRFSGRQFSNSRSEMNVSTLELGDSALYLCASSLPGLAGGYTDTQYFGPGTRLTVL.